This T cell receptor (beta chain) was retrieved from a study of blood T cell repertoires in COVID-19. Overall study: Material from acute and convalescent COVID-19 was sourced from the United States, Italy and Spain. The cDNA or gDNA used as material had been derived from T cells, B-cell-depleted T cells, or PBMCs.

In the original processing: Estimated nucleated cell counts came from reference gene primer amplification. Repertoires were generated with immunoSEQ multiplex PCR, while TCRdb's copy carries only in-frame clones and drops some. That table gives V, J and clone size, and the DNA gave D and trimming. Counted here are hundreds of thousands of clones, 65% to 90% occurring once; the ten biggest clones make up more than 6%. V shed 5 bases and J shed 4 bases, with 18 bases lying between them. The CDR3 loop spans 15 amino acids. The germline V gene has CDR1 MNHEY and CDR2 SMNVEV (reference sequence). This clone was observed once.

The chain couples TRBV27 to TRBJ2-7; possible D gene TRBD1, 6 bases. The sample consisted of peripheral blood. The receptor was derived from a human donor in a cohort sampled during active COVID-19. The CDR3 bases are TGTGCCAGCAGTCAAATGACAGGCCCGGGTTACGAGCAGTACTTC. This translates into CASSQMTGPGYEQYF.